Below are 27 T cell receptor delta chains sequenced from a single sample in a study of gamma-delta chains in newborns, infants, children. TCRdb reprocessed the reads using CATT. The sample records over 2,500 delta-chain clones, under 1.2% being singletons. The sample consisted of blood. Receptors were obtained from a child who was a newborn, infant or young child, either healthy, febrile or measles-vaccinated (not recorded which).

This clone turned up a few times. The amino acid sequence in TCRdb belongs to a much larger clone and departs from this DNA's translation at residue 15, likely a sequencing read error; the sequence shown is translated from the DNA. The chain employs TRDV2 and TRDJ3, with 12 bases identical to TRDD3. Germline CDR1 is GEAIGNYY and CDR2 is EKD. The CDR3 contains 20 residues. The CDR3 DNA reads TGTGCCTGTGACACCTACTGGGGGATACCACGCTCCTGGGACATCCGACAGATGTTTTTC. It yields the protein CACDTYWGIPRSWDIRQMFF.

This clone has a handful of counts. The chain joins TRDV2 to TRDJ3, with 13 bases identical to TRDD3. Germline trimming cut 2 bases from V and 2 bases from J; bases unmatched to any gene: 5. CDR1 and CDR2 from the germline V gene are GEAIGNYY and EKD. The CDR3 is made up of 19 amino acids. In DNA, the CDR3 is TGTGCCTGTGACATACTGGGGGATACGCGTCCCTGGGACACCCGACAGATGTTTTTC. Protein sequence: CACDILGDTRPWDTRQMFF.

There are a few counts of this clone. This DNA's translation and the protein TCRdb lists, from a much larger clone, do not match at residue 8, likely due to a read error; the protein shown is translated from the DNA. The rearrangement links TRDV2 to TRDJ2; TRDD3 matches 9 bases. Trimming at V came to 3 bases and at J to 6 bases, leaving 16 bases not matched to a gene. This CDR3 spans 18 amino acids. CDR1 is GEAIGNYY, CDR2 EKD, per germline. The CDR3 here is CACDPCTRGYDHPAQLFF. The CDR3 DNA follows: TGTGCCTGTGACCCTTGTACTAGGGGATACGATCACCCAGCACAACTCTTCTTT.

This clone is medium-sized by share. This probably arose from a read error, given a far larger clone one base away. The rearrangement uses TRDV2 and TRDJ1; 7 positions agree with TRDD3. The CDR3 runs to 13 residues. CDR1 GEAIGNYY and CDR2 EKD come from the germline V gene. CDR3 sequence: CACGTWGTDKLIF. CDR3 coding DNA: TGTGCCTGTGGCACCTGGGGGACCGATAAACTCATCTTT.

Concerning this clone: TCRdb lists the protein of a much larger clone for this DNA, which differs at residues 7 and 12, so this is likely a read error; the protein given here is translated from the DNA itself. The V gene is TRDV2, the J gene TRDJ3; 7 nucleotides agree with TRDD3. Germline V lookup: CDR1 GEAIGNYY, CDR2 EKD. The CDR3 extends over 18 amino acids. J gave up 8 bases and V 2 bases, and 14 bases lay outside the gene matches. CDR3 amino acids: CACDILEDTEWNTRQMFF. The CDR3 DNA follows: TGTGCCTGTGACATACTGGAGGATACGGAGTGGAACACCCGACAGATGTTTTTC.

Turning to this clone: The TCRdb protein, from a much larger clone, departs from this DNA's translation at residue 12, likely by read error; the protein shown derives from the DNA. The rearrangement links TRDV2 to TRDJ2, with 10 bases lining up with TRDD3. Germline CDR1 is GEAIGNYY and CDR2 is EKD. This CDR3 is 14 amino acids long. This chain's CDR3 is CACDTVGDTAQIFF. Here the CDR3 DNA reads TGTGCCTGTGACACCGTGGGGGATACAGCACAAATCTTCTTT.

In its sample, this clone was seen a few times. The likely explanation is a read error, given a far larger clone one base away. Other nucleotide sequences from this sample produce the same CDR3. The rearrangement joins TRDV2 to TRDJ1; 7 nucleotides match TRDD3. The CDR3 length is 14 residues. The V gene's germline CDR1 is GEAIGNYY and CDR2 EKD. CDR3 in amino acids: CACDTLGITDKLIF. DNA of the CDR3: TGCGCCTGTGACACCCTGGGGATAACCGATAAACTCATCTTT.

Worth noting for this clone: The likely explanation is a read error, given a far larger clone one base away. The identical CDR3 is also encoded by other nucleotide sequences in the sample. The chain is built from TRDV2 and TRDJ2, with 12 bases lining up with TRDD3. Germline CDR1 reads GEAIGNYY; CDR2 reads EKD. The CDR3 length is 15 residues. The CDR3 DNA follows: TGTGCCTGCGACACACTGGGGGATACGACAGCACAACTCTTCTTT. This codes for CACDTLGDTTAQLFF.

Turning to this clone: The protein held in TCRdb is that of a much larger clone and does not match this DNA's translation at residue 16, likely because of a read error; the protein shown is translated from the DNA. The sample carries other DNA sequences with the same CDR3. V is TRDV2 and J is TRDJ3, with TRDD3 matching 9 bases. The CDR3 extends over 18 amino acids. Germline lookup yields CDR1 GEAIGNYY and CDR2 EKD. The CDR3 sequence: CACDILGESSWDTRQIFF. CDR3 in DNA: TGTGCCTGTGACATACTGGGGGAGAGCTCCTGGGACACCCGACAGATTTTTTTC.

Comments on this clone: A read error likely explains why the TCRdb protein, taken from a much larger clone, differs from this DNA's translation at residues 7 and 13; the protein shown is translated from the DNA. The V call is TRDV2, the J call TRDJ3; TRDD3 aligns across 13 bases. This CDR3 is 20 amino acids long. With V trimmed by 0 bases and J by 5 bases, 9 bases remained unmatched. From germline, CDR1 is GEAIGNYY and CDR2 EKD. CDR3 DNA: TGTGCCTGTGACACCGTTACTGGGGGATACGGGAAACGGGACACCCGACAGATGTTTTTC. Its translation is CACDTVTGGYGKRDTRQMFF.

The chain employs TRDV2 and TRDJ3, with 13 bases aligning to TRDD3. This CDR3 is 20 amino acids long. Germline trimming cut 3 bases from V and 2 bases from J; bases unmatched to any gene: 9. Germline CDR1 is GEAIGNYY and CDR2 is EKD. CDR3 DNA: TGTGCCTGTGACCCCCTACTGGGGGATACGGGGCCCTGGGACACCCGACAGATGTTTTTC. Protein sequence: CACDPLLGDTGPWDTRQMFF.

Notes on this clone: The protein recorded in TCRdb matches a much larger clone and deviates from this DNA's translation at residue 6, suggesting a read error; the protein here is obtained by translating the DNA. In the same sample, other DNA sequences code for this CDR3. The chain recombines TRDV2 with TRDJ3; D perhaps matches TRDD3 (5 bases). Germline CDR1 and CDR2: GEAIGNYY and EKD. V lost 0 bases and J lost 0, with 11 bases in between. The CDR3 extends over 18 amino acids. Here the CDR3 DNA reads TGTGCCTGTGACACCCGGGGGTCGAGCTCCTGGGACACCCGACAGATGTTTTTC. Translating gives CACDTRGSSSWDTRQMFF.

This clone was observed a few times. This DNA's translation differs at residue 13 from TCRdb's protein, which comes from a much larger clone; a read error is likely, and the protein shown is translated from the DNA. The CDR3 is CACDTVTGGAWDARQMFF. The CDR3 bases are TGTGCCTGTGACACCGTCACTGGGGGGGCCTGGGACGCCCGACAGATGTTTTTC. The rearrangement uses TRDV2 and TRDJ3; 8 bases match TRDD3. Germline loops: CDR1 GEAIGNYY, CDR2 EKD. The CDR3 contains 18 residues.

Regarding this clone: A far larger clone differs by one base, so this is likely a read error. The same CDR3 arises from other DNA sequences in this sample as well. The chain carries TRDV2 and TRDJ3, with 8 bases lining up with TRDD3. Germline values: CDR1 GEAIGNYY, CDR2 EKD. The CDR3 sequence is 18 residues long. V gave up 2 bases and J gave up 4 bases; unmatched junction bases: 9. The CDR3 nucleotides read TGTGCCTGTGACATACTGGGGGGTCGCTCTTGGGACACCCGACAGATGTTTTTC. It codes for CACDILGGRSWDTRQMFF.

This clone came up a few times. For this DNA, TCRdb reports the protein of a much larger clone, which diverges at residue 5, most likely from a read error; the protein presented here is translated directly from the DNA. CDR3 bases: TGTGCCTGTGACATCGGGACCTGGGGGATAGGCGCCTGGGACACCCGACAGATGTTTTTC. Its protein product is CACDIGTWGIGAWDTRQMFF. The J gene is TRDJ3, the V gene TRDV2, with 10 bases fitting TRDD3. Germline V gene data show CDR1 as GEAIGNYY and CDR2 as EKD. The CDR3 runs to 20 residues. Germline trimming cut 2 bases from V and 2 bases from J; bases unmatched to any gene: 11.

This clone was counted a few times. The rearrangement joins TRDV2 to TRDJ3; 12 nucleotides match TRDD3. Per the germline V gene, CDR1 is GEAIGNYY and CDR2 is EKD. CDR3 size: 19 residues. Trimming cost V 5 bases and J 1 base; bases outside gene matches: 8. Here the CDR3 DNA reads TGTGCCTGTGCCCCTACTGGGGGATACCAATCCTGGGACACCCGACAGATGTTTTTC. Protein product: CACAPTGGYQSWDTRQMFF.

This clone has a handful of counts. TCRdb's entry gives the protein of a much larger clone, which mismatches this DNA's translation at residue 7, likely from a read error; the protein reported here is translated from the DNA. Other DNA sequences within the sample encode an identical CDR3. J is TRDJ1 and V is TRDV2, with no clear D. The CDR3 consists of 14 residues. CDR1 and CDR2 from the germline V gene are GEAIGNYY and EKD. Trimming removed 2 bases at V and 1 base at J, with 10 bases between. CDR3 nucleotides: TGTGCCTGTGACAAGCTGGAGGCCACCGATAAACTCATCTTT. Translating it yields CACDKLEATDKLIF.

Remarks on this clone: Translating this DNA gives a protein that differs at residues 5 and 6 from the TCRdb one, which belongs to a much larger clone; a read error is likely, and the protein shown is this translation. This sample also contains other DNA sequences that code for the same CDR3. This chain joins TRDV2 and TRDJ2; 10 bases match TRDD3. The trim removed 2 bases at V and 0 bases at J, leaving 2 bases unmatched. The CDR3 consists of 16 residues. Looked up from germline, CDR1 is GEAIGNYY and CDR2 is EKD. The DNA for the CDR3 is TGTGCCTGTGACATCCTGGGGGATACTTTGACAGCACAACTCTTCTTT. Translating it yields CACDILGDTLTAQLFF.

Concerning this clone itself: Given a far larger clone just one base away, this is likely a sequencing read error. The same CDR3 also results from other DNA sequences found in this sample. The gene calls are TRDV2 and TRDJ3, with D hard to call. V lost 4 bases, J lost 1 base, and 10 bases lay in between. Per the germline V gene, CDR1 is GEAIGNYY and CDR2 is EKD. This CDR3 is 16 amino acids long. CDR3 coding DNA: TGTGCCTGTGATACCATGGGATCCTGGGACACCCGACAGATGTTTTTC. Protein sequence: CACDTMGSWDTRQMFF.

Of note for this clone: A single base is all that separates this from a far larger clone, so a read error is likely. The chain joins TRDV2 to TRDJ3, with 12 bases aligning to TRDD3. The V gene's germline CDR1 is GEAIGNYY and CDR2 EKD. This CDR3 has 20 amino acids. The V and J ends lost 0 bases and 0 bases, in that order; junction bases with no gene match: 5. The CDR3 sequence: CACDTYWGIPHSWDTRQMFF. CDR3 DNA sequence: TGTGCCTGTGACACCTACTGGGGGATACCACACTCCTGGGACACCCGACAGATGTTTTTC.

Of note for this clone: TCRdb's listed protein matches a much larger clone and diverges from this DNA's translation at residue 8, likely through a read error; the protein shown comes from the DNA. The identical CDR3 is also encoded by other nucleotide sequences in the sample. The rearrangement joins TRDV2 to TRDJ3; 7 bases are a match to TRDD3. The CDR3 has 17 residues. Germline trimming cut 3 bases from V and 2 bases from J; bases unmatched to any gene: 6. Germline CDR1 reads GEAIGNYY; CDR2 reads EKD. The CDR3 region is CACDLLGNTWDTRQMFF. CDR3 sequence (DNA): TGTGCCTGTGACTTACTGGGGAACACCTGGGACACCCGACAGATGTTTTTC.

In its sample, this clone was seen a few times. This likely stems from a read error, as it lies one base from a far larger clone. Distinct nucleotide sequences in the sample also encode this CDR3. This sequence joins TRDV2 and TRDJ3; 9 bases map to TRDD3. CDR1 is GEAIGNYY, CDR2 EKD, per germline. The CDR3 has 17 residues. CDR3 nucleotides: TGTGCCTGTGACACCGTCGGGGGATACTGGGACACCCGGCAGATGTTTTTC. This sequence encodes CACDTVGGYWDTRQMFF.

This clone was counted only a few times. A far larger clone differs by one base, so this is likely a read error. Other DNA sequences from this sample encode an identical CDR3 as well. As DNA, the CDR3 is TGTGCCTGTGACACCGTTGGGGGATACTCCTGGGACACCCGTCAGATGTTTTTC. Its translation: CACDTVGGYSWDTRQMFF. This chain links TRDV2 with TRDJ3, with TRDD3 matching 10 bases. CDR1 and CDR2 from the germline V gene are GEAIGNYY and EKD. This CDR3 is built from 18 residues.

Regarding this clone: TCRdb lists the protein of a much larger clone for this DNA, which differs at residue 3, so this is likely a read error; the protein given here is translated from the DNA itself. The V gene is TRDV2, the J gene TRDJ3; TRDD3 matches at 9 bases. There are 18 residues in the CDR3. The germline gives CDR1 GEAIGNYY, CDR2 EKD. This CDR3 is CAWDILGESSWDTRQMFF. CDR3 bases: TGTGCCTGGGACATACTGGGGGAGAGCTCCTGGGACACCCGACAGATGTTTTTC.

This clone was seen more than once but under ten times. This likely reflects a read error, since a far larger clone is one base away. The chain joins TRDV2 to TRDJ3; 13 positions match TRDD3. CDR1 is GEAIGNYY, CDR2 EKD, per germline. The CDR3 consists of 19 residues. The CDR3 reads CACDRVLGDTRWDARQMFF. The CDR3 region has the DNA TGTGCCTGTGACAGGGTACTGGGGGATACGCGGTGGGACGCCCGACAGATGTTTTTC.

This clone was seen a handful of times. A far more abundant clone sits one base away, making this likely a read error. Other DNA sequences in this sample translate to the same CDR3. V usage is TRDV2 and J usage is TRDJ3; D is perhaps TRDD3 (6 bases). From germline, CDR1 is GEAIGNYY and CDR2 EKD. The CDR3 is 18 amino acids. The ends were cut back, 2 bases at V and 0 bases at J, with 13 bases in the middle. CDR3 sequence (DNA): TGTGCCTGTGACATACTGGGAGAGAGCTCCTGGGACACCCGACAGATGTTTTTC. The encoded protein is CACDILGESSWDTRQMFF.

This clone is judged medium-sized. It differs at one base from a far larger clone, so likely a read error. This chain uses TRDV2 with TRDJ3; D may be TRDD3 (6 bases). Trimming removed 3 bases from V and 0 bases from J, with 20 bases in between. Germline loops: CDR1 GEAIGNYY, CDR2 EKD. The CDR3 runs to 20 residues. The chain's CDR3 is CACDALGGLLSSWDTRQMFF. The CDR3 DNA sequence: TGTGCCTGTGACGCCCTCGGGGGACTCCTAAGCTCCTGGGACACCCGACAGATGTTTTTC.